This is a list of T cell receptor beta chains from one sample in a study of neurological immune-mediated disorders. Each CDR3 protein is one row after TCRdb ran MiXCR on the 5' RACE reads. The repertoire holds about 82,000 distinct CDR3 sequences, with just over 2.5% as singletons. The sample taken for sequencing was PBMCs. The source is a woman in her thirties with multiple sclerosis. Each CDR3 is given without its conserved first and last residue. Fields, in order: J gene, V gene, CDR3 protein.

TRBJ2-1	TRBV7-9	ASSSGLAALNKDEQF
TRBJ2-1	TRBV10-3	AISGTEAGAFLNEQF
TRBJ2-2	TRBV5-1	ASSFGRAAGELF
TRBJ1-1	TRBV11-2	ASSPRQGPKGTEAF
TRBJ2-1	TRBV29-1	SAHHMRQTNEQF
TRBJ1-2	TRBV7-9	ASSKIDYGYT
TRBJ1-2	TRBV4-3	ASSPPGAKNYGYT
TRBJ2-6	TRBV5-1	ASSSGSASPGANVLT
TRBJ2-7	TRBV6-5	ASSYTSGSLGEQY
TRBJ1-3	TRBV10-3	AIREAGNTIY
TRBJ2-6	TRBV19	ASSIISSGANVLT
TRBJ2-7	TRBV9	ASSPLGPGSYEQY
TRBJ1-4	TRBV12-3/TRBV12-4	ASSPSGGARSNEKLF
TRBJ1-2	TRBV20-1	SAPRGDYGYT
TRBJ2-1	TRBV28	ASSLSFGFNGRGYNEQF
TRBJ2-2	TRBV12-3/TRBV12-4	ASSLGDGSGELF
TRBJ2-1	TRBV12-2	ASRFRHPPFGTPPNEQF
TRBJ2-7	TRBV20-1	SYPGTAIYEQY
TRBJ2-7	TRBV18	ASSPPAGGEQY
TRBJ2-7	TRBV7-8	ASSLALLGGDEQY
TRBJ2-7	TRBV2	ASSGGTVAYEQY
TRBJ2-6	TRBV5-6	ASSIRGSGANVLT
TRBJ1-1	TRBV28	ASSILDRDFNEAF
TRBJ2-7	TRBV28	ASSPLPPGVSYEQY
TRBJ2-5	TRBV21-1	ASSNIGQHKETQY
TRBJ1-5	TRBV28	ASSYSLRSNQPQH
TRBJ2-3	TRBV18	ASSPWTSGTSDTQY
TRBJ2-3	TRBV12-3/TRBV12-4	ASSLGLAGVDTQY
TRBJ2-7	TRBV20-1	SANSGVAGSYEQY
TRBJ2-5	TRBV3-1	ASSLNTNFLQETQY
TRBJ2-7	TRBV10-3	AISDEESYEQY
TRBJ1-1	TRBV3-1	ASSQVIGAYTEAF
TRBJ2-7	TRBV20-1	SARWGRSYEQY
TRBJ1-1	TRBV29-1	SALDRNTEAF
TRBJ2-7	TRBV7-8	ASSLGSGSTYEQY
TRBJ1-2	TRBV15	ATSIMREGGYT
TRBJ1-3	TRBV29-1	SVEDRRPAHSGNTIY